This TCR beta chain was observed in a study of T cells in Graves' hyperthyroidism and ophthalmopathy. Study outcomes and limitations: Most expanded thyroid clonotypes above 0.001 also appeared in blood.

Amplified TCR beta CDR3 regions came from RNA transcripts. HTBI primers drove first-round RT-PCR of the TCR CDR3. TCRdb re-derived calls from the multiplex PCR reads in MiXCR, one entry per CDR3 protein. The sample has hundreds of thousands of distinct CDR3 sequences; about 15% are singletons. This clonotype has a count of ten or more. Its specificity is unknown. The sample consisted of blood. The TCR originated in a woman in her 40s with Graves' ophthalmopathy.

In DNA form, the CDR3 reads TGTGCCAGCAGACAGACGGATCACACTGAAGCTTTCTTT. Its protein product is CASRQTDHTEAFF. The chain links TRBV27 to TRBJ1-1; D gene unclear. CDR3 length: 13 amino acids. The V gene's germline CDR1 is MNHEY and CDR2 SMNVEV (reference sequence). The ends were cut back, 6 bases at V and 3 bases at J, with 11 bases in the middle.